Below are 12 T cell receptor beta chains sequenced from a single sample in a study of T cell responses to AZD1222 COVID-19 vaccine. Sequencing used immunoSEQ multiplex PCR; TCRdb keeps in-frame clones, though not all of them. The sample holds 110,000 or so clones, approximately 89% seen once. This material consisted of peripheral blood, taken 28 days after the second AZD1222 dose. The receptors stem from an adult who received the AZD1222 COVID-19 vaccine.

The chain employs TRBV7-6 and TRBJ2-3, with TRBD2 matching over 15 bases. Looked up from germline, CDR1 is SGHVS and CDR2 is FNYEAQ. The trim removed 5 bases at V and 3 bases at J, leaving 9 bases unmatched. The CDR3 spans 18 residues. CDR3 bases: TGTGCCAGCAGCCGGGGACTAGCGGGGGGAATTAGGACAGATACGCAGTATTTT. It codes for CASSRGLAGGIRTDTQYF. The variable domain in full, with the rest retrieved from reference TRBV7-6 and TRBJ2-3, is GAGVSQSPRYKVTKRGQDVALRCDPISGHVSLYWYRQALGQGPEFLTYFNYEAQQDKSGLPNDRFSAERPEGSISTLTIQRTEQRDSAMYRCASSRGLAGGIRTDTQYFGPGTRLTVL.

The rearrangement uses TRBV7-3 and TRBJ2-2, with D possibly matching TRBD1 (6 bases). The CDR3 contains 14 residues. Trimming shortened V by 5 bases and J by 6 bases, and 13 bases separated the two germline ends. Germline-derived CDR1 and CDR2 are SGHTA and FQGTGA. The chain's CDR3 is CASSPTQGPGELFF. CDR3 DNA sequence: TGTGCCAGCAGCCCTACACAGGGACCCGGGGAGCTGTTTTTT.

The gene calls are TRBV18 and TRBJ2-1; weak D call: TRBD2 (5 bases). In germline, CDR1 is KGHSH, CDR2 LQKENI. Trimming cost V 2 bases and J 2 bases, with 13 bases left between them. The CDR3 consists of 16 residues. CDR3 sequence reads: CASSPSRTETYNEQFF. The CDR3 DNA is TGTGCCAGCTCACCAAGTAGGACTGAAACCTACAATGAGCAGTTCTTC.

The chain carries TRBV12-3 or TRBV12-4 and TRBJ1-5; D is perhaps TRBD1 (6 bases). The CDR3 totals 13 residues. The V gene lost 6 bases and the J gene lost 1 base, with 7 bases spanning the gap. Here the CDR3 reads CASRDRSNQPQHF. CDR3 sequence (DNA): TGTGCCAGCAGAGACAGGAGCAATCAGCCCCAGCATTTT.

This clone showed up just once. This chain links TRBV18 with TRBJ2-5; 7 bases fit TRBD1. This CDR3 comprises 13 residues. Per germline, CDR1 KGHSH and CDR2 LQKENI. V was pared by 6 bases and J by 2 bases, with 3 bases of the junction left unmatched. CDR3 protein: CASSWDRQETQYF. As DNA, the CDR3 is TGTGCCAGCTCCTGGGACAGACAAGAGACCCAGTACTTC.

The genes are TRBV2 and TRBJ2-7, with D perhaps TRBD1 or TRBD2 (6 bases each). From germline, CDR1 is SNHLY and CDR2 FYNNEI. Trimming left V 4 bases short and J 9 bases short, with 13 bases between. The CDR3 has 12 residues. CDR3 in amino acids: CASSGGGIGQYF. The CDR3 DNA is TGTGCCAGCAGTGGAGGGGGGATCGGGCAGTACTTC.

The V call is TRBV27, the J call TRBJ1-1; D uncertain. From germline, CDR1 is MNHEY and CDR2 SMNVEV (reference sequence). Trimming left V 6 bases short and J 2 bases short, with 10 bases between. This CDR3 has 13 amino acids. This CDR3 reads CASSNMGNTEAFF. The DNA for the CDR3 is TGTGCCAGCAGCAATATGGGAAACACTGAAGCTTTCTTT.

In nucleotides, the CDR3 is TGTGCCAGCAGTGTACCGCCGGGCAATCAGCCCCAGCATTTT. Translated, it gives CASSVPPGNQPQHF. The gene calls are TRBV7-3 and TRBJ1-5; no reliable D call. Germline V CDR1 and CDR2: SGHTA, FQGTGA. The germline V and J ends were trimmed by 6 bases and 2 bases, with 11 bases remaining between them. CDR3 length equals 14 residues.

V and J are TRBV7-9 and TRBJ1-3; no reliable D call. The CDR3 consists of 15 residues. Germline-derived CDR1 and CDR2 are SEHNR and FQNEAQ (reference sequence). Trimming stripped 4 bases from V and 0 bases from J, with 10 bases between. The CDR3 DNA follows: TGTGCCAGCAGCTACCAGGCAGGCTCTGGAAACACCATATATTTT. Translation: CASSYQAGSGNTIYF.

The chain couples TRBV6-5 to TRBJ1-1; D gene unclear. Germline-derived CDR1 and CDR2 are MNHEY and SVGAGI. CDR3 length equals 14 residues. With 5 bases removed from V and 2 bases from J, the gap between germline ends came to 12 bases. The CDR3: CASSPRETNTEAFF. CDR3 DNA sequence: TGTGCCAGCAGTCCCCGGGAGACCAACACTGAAGCTTTCTTT.

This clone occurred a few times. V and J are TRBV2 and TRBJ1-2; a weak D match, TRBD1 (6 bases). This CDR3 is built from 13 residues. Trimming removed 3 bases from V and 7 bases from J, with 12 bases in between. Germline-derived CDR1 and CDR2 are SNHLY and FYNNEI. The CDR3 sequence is CASSDGRGGGYTF. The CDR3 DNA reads TGTGCCAGCAGTGACGGCAGGGGTGGTGGCTACACCTTC.

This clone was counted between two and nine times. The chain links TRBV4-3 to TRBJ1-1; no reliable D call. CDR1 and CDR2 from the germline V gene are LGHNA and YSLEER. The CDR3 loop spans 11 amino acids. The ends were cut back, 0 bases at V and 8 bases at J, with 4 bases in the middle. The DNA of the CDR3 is TGCGCCAGCAGCCAAGATACCGAAGCTTTCTTT. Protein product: CASSQDTEAFF.